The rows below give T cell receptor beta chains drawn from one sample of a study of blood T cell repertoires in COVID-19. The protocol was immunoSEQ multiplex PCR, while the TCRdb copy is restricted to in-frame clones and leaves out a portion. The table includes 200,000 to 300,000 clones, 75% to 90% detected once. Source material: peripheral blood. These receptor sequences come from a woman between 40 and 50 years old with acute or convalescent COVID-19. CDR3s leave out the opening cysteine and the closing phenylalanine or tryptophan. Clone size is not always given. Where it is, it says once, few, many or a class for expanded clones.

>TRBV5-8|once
ASSKPRTGSGNTIY
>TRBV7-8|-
ASSFWTGGGETQY
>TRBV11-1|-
ASSLTDTHTEAF
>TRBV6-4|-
ASSDFPLRDSNQPQH
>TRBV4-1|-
ASSPGVRESGNTIY
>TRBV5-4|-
ASSLGGDFSGNTIY
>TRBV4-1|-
ASSQVGPLNTEAF
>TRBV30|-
AWSVRQGGSYT
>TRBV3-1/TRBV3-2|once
ASSQLGQGGTEAF
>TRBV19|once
ASSPLTKGAGNTIY
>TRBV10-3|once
AISIRQGEYNEQF
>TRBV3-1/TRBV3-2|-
ASSQDARGYGYT
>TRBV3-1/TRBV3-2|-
ASSQDGAGVGELF
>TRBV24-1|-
ATGTGLGGYT
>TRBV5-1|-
ASSSSTGSPTDTQY
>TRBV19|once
ASRPNRESAGYT
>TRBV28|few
ASSLWTGEQPQH
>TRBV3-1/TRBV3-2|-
ASSLSGGQAGELF
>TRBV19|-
ASLDRGTNEKLF
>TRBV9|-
ASSISGTENYGYT
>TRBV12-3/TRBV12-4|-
ASNSGDTQY
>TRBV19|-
ASSWDRELQY
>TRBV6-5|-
ASSYTQGTEAF
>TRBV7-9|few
ASSLGGGQETQY
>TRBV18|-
ASSPDRVSQPQH
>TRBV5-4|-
ASSSRTGGSGNTIY
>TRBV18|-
ASSPDSRGAETQY
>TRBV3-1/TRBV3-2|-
ASSQDLANTEAF
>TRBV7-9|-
ASSFRGSTDTQY
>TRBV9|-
ASSVAQLRTVQETQY
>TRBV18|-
ASTGQAGNTEAF
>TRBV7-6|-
ASSLVLTGRAELSGKLF
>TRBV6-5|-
ASSFSAVNTEAF
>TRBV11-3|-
ASSLGGQGASGNTIY
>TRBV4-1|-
ASSQDSDRGLPRTEAF
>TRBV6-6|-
ASRLAGGGTDTQY
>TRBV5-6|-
ASSFPVITGGGGRGYT
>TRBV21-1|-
ASREGMDTEAF
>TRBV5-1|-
ASSLGQGHDEKLF
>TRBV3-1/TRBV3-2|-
ASSQVGSYGYT
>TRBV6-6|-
ASSSPQSTGYNEQF
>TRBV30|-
AWKRGRYNEQF
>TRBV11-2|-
ASRKPGTNTEAF
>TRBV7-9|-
ASSPGTGNTGELF
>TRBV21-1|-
ASSNGGSSGNTIY
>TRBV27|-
ASSLIGGMSLNYGYT
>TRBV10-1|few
ASTGTESSYNEQF
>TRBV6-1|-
ASSERTGVPYGYT
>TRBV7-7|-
ASSLGGGAVNEQF
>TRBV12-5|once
ASGPAVYSNQPQH
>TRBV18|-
ASSPPTRNTEAF
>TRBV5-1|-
ASSLGGLNTGELF
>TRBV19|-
ASLTGTANTGELF
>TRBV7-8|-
ASSLALAGGPGGTDTQY
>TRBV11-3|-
ASSLDRGYWNEQF